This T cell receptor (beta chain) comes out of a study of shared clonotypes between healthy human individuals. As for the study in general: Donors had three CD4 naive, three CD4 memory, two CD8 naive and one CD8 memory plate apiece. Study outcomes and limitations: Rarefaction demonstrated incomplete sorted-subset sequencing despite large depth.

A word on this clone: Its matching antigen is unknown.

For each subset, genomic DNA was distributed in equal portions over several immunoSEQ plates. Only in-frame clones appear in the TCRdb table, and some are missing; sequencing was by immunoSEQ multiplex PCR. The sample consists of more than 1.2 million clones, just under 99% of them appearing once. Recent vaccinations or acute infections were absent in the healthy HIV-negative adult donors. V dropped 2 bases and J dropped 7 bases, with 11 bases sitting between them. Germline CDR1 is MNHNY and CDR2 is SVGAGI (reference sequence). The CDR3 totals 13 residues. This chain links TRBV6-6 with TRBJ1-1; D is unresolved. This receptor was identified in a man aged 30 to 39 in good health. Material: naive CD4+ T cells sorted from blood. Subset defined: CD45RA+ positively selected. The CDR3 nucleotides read TGTGCCAGCAGTTACCCTTCAGAGGGTGAAGCTTTCTTT. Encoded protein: CASSYPSEGEAFF.